Following are 21 T cell receptor beta chains from one sample sequenced in a study of tumor-infiltrating lymphocytes in oesophageal squamous cell carcinoma. TCRdb redid the calling of the PCR reads with MiXCR, one entry per CDR3 protein. The profile shows some 15,000 distinct CDR3 sequences, 50% to 65% of them singletons. Sequenced input: esophageal tumor tissue. These receptors were obtained from a female donor with esophageal squamous cell carcinoma.

The chain links TRBV7-6 to TRBJ2-4; D is possibly TRBD1 (5 bases). TRBJ2-7 explains the end of the DNA better; the J call may be wrong. This CDR3 has 14 amino acids. Germline values: CDR1 SGHVS, CDR2 FNYEAQ. CDR3 amino acids: CASSLGGPLGEQYF. The CDR3 DNA reads TGTGCCAGCAGCTTAGGGGGCCCCCTCGGCGAGCAGTACTTC.

This clonotype came up many times. The V and J genes are TRBV7-9 and TRBJ2-5; tentative D call: TRBD1 (6 bases). From germline, CDR1 is SEHNR and CDR2 FQNEAQ (reference sequence). The CDR3 extends over 17 amino acids. V lost 0 bases and J 2 bases, leaving 16 bases between the germline ends. The CDR3 DNA reads TGTGCCAGCAGCTTAGCGACAGGTCGTTATGGGCAAGAGACCCAGTACTTC. It translates to CASSLATGRYGQETQYF.

The chain recombines TRBV7-4 with TRBJ2-5; D not certain. This CDR3 is 14 amino acids long. The V end was cut by 7 bases, the J end by 2 bases, with 14 bases between. Germline loops: CDR1 SGHVT, CDR2 SQSDAQ. The CDR3 DNA is TGTGCCAGCACCACCTATGTTCAGCAAGAGACCCAGTACTTC. Translation gives CASTTYVQQETQYF.

This clonotype was seen at least ten times. This chain uses TRBV7-9 with TRBJ2-2; D is perhaps TRBD1 (6 bases). Germline values: CDR1 SEHNR, CDR2 FQNEAQ (reference sequence). Trimming removed 2 bases at V and 5 bases at J, with 12 bases between. The CDR3 consists of 15 residues. The chain's CDR3 is CASSLTGKDTGELFF. CDR3 coding DNA: TGTGCCAGCAGCTTAACAGGGAAGGATACCGGGGAGCTGTTTTTT. Drawing the rest from reference TRBV7-9 and TRBJ2-2, the complete variable domain is DTGVSQNPRHKITKRGQNVTFRCDPISEHNRLYWYRQTLGQGPEFLTYFQNEAQLEKSRLLSDRFSAERPKGSFSTLEIQRTEQGDSAMYLCASSLTGKDTGELFFGEGSRLTVL.

This clonotype was counted a single time. One end of the junction is discordant with germline, which a read error may explain. The chain uses TRBV7-9 and TRBJ2-5; D is ambiguous. The CDR3 length is 14 residues. The germline CDR1 and CDR2 sequences are SEHNR and FQNEAQ (reference sequence). CDR3 sequence reads: CASSLDSASWTQYF. The CDR3 coding sequence is TGTGCTAGCAGCCTCGACTCGGCCAGTTGGACCCAGTACTTC.

V gene TRBV7-2 combines with J gene TRBJ2-1; TRBD2 matches 11 bases. Trimming at V came to 5 bases and at J to 5 bases, leaving 8 bases not matched to a gene. The CDR3 has 16 residues. The germline gives CDR1 SGHTA, CDR2 FQGNSA. CDR3 bases: TGTGCCAGCAGCCTAGGTTTTAGCGGGGGGGACAATGAGCAGTTCTTC. Translation: CASSLGFSGGDNEQFF.

This chain uses TRBV7-6 with TRBJ1-1; D unclear. The CDR3 length is 14 residues. With 1 base removed from V and 0 bases from J, the gap between germline ends came to 6 bases. The germline gives CDR1 SGHVS, CDR2 FNYEAQ. CDR3 bases: TGTGCCAGCAGCTTAGACAGAATGAACACTGAAGCTTTCTTT. Translated: CASSLDRMNTEAFF. The full variable domain, with the rest looked up from reference TRBV7-6 and TRBJ1-1, is GAGVSQSPRYKVTKRGQDVALRCDPISGHVSLYWYRQALGQGPEFLTYFNYEAQQDKSGLPNDRFSAERPEGSISTLTIQRTEQRDSAMYRCASSLDRMNTEAFFGQGTRLTVV.

This rearrangement joins TRBV7-2 to TRBJ2-4; no firm D call. Gene TRBJ2-7 matches the end of the DNA better, so the J call may be wrong. The CDR3 consists of 12 residues. Germline V lookup: CDR1 SGHTA, CDR2 FQGNSA. CDR3 nucleotide sequence: TGTGCCAGCAGCCCGCTTTATAACGAGCAGTACTTC. Protein product: CASSPLYNEQYF.

The V call is TRBV7-3, the J call TRBJ2-7, with 7 bases lining up with TRBD1. The J call may be faulty, since TRBJ2-1 better matches the DNA end. This CDR3 has 14 amino acids. Germline loops: CDR1 SGHTA, CDR2 FQGTGA. This chain's CDR3 is CASSPDRERHEQFF. Here the CDR3 DNA reads TGTGCCAGCAGCCCCGACAGGGAGAGACATGAGCAGTTCTTC.

CDR3 in DNA: TGTGCCAGCAAGGCAGGGTTCCACGGAGCGGCCTCCTACGAGCAGTACTTC. As protein: CASKAGFHGAASYEQYF. The genes are TRBV6-6 and TRBJ2-5; the D call may be TRBD1 or TRBD2 (5 bases each). The J call is doubtful: the DNA matches TRBJ2-7 better. The germline CDR1 and CDR2 sequences are MNHNY and SVGAGI (reference sequence). The CDR3 is 17 amino acids.

This chain joins TRBV7-9 and TRBJ2-4; 9 bases match TRBD2. The J call could be wrong; TRBJ2-7 is a better fit for the DNA end. In germline, CDR1 is SEHNR, CDR2 FQNEAQ (reference sequence). The CDR3 contains 17 residues. The CDR3 spells CASSLALAGESYDEQYF. The CDR3, as DNA: TGTGCCAGCAGCTTAGCATTAGCGGGAGAGTCATACGACGAGCAGTACTTC.

This sequence joins TRBV7-2 and TRBJ2-1; D might be TRBD2 (5 bases). The CDR3 contains 15 residues. The V gene lost 5 bases and the J gene lost 0 bases, with 11 bases spanning the gap. Germline values: CDR1 SGHTA, CDR2 FQGNSA. This chain's CDR3 is CASSPQAASYNEQFF. CDR3 bases: TGTGCCAGCAGCCCCCAAGCGGCCTCCTACAATGAGCAGTTCTTC.

This clonotype is medium-sized by share. This may come from a read error, since a much larger clone is one base off. The genes are TRBV7-9 and TRBJ2-7; a possible D gene is TRBD1 (5 bases). The CDR3 covers 15 residues. The germline V gene encodes CDR1 SEHNR and CDR2 FQNEAQ (reference sequence). Trimming pared 3 bases from V and 7 bases from J, leaving 19 bases between. CDR3 region: CASSLGPAAYNEQYF. The CDR3 coding sequence is TGTGCCAGCAGCTTGGGGCCTGCGGCCTACAATGAGCAGTACTTC.

This rearrangement joins TRBV6-5 to TRBJ2-1; 12 bases agree with TRBD2. The end of the DNA is better explained by TRBJ2-7, so the J call may be wrong. Looked up from germline, CDR1 is MNHEY and CDR2 is SVGAGI. The CDR3 has 15 residues. Here the CDR3 DNA reads TGTGCCAGCAGTTACACTAGCGGGGGGCCCTACGAGCAGTACTTC. Translated, it gives CASSYTSGGPYEQYF.

The chain has TRBV19 and TRBJ2-7; TRBD1 aligns across 11 bases. The DNA end lines up better with TRBJ2-1; the J call may be wrong. Germline V CDR1 and CDR2: LNHDA, SQIVND (reference sequence). This CDR3 is 12 amino acids long. The CDR3 DNA reads TGTGCCACTCGGGACAGGGGGAACGAGCAGTTCTTC. Protein: CATRDRGNEQFF.

The chain employs TRBV7-8 and TRBJ2-3; 12 bases are shared with TRBD2. Trimming removed 3 bases from V and 3 bases from J; junction bases left unmatched: 7. The CDR3 loop spans 17 amino acids. Germline-derived CDR1 and CDR2 are SGHVS and FQNEAQ. CDR3 bases: TGTGCCAGCAGCTTCAACTTTGGACTAGCGGGGACAGATACGCAGTATTTT. This translates into CASSFNFGLAGTDTQYF.

By share of the sample, this clonotype is medium-sized. V usage is TRBV7-6 and J usage is TRBJ2-7; possibly TRBD2 for D (5 bases). Trimming pared 5 bases from V and 6 bases from J, leaving 17 bases between. The CDR3 sequence is 14 residues long. Germline values: CDR1 SGHVS, CDR2 FNYEAQ. CDR3 sequence reads: CASSMMSSGGEQYF. The CDR3 DNA reads as TGTGCCAGCAGCATGATGTCCAGTGGAGGCGAGCAGTACTTC.

This clonotype was seen ten or more times. The chain combines TRBV12-3 or TRBV12-4 with TRBJ2-7; 7 bases fit TRBD2. Losses at the gene ends were 4 bases for V and 3 bases for J; bases not matched to a gene: 0. The CDR3 is 12 amino acids. The CDR3 reads CASSWTSYEQYF. The CDR3 bases are TGTGCCAGCAGTTGGACTAGCTACGAGCAGTACTTC.

The chain is built from TRBV7-9 and TRBJ2-4; possible D gene TRBD1, 6 bases. The DNA matches TRBJ2-7 better at its end, which makes the J call doubtful. This CDR3 is 12 amino acids long. CDR1 and CDR2 from the germline V gene are SEHNR and FQNEAQ (reference sequence). The CDR3 protein is CATRDTPYEQYF. The CDR3 nucleotides are TGTGCCACCCGGGACACCCCCTACGAGCAGTACTTC.

This clonotype was recorded a few times. At one end, the junction sequence differs from germline, possibly due to a read error. This rearrangement joins TRBV7-9 to TRBJ1-1, with TRBD1 matching over 8 bases. CDR1 and CDR2 from the germline V gene are SEHNR and FQNEAQ (reference sequence). This CDR3 is built from 13 residues. CDR3 bases: TGTGCCAGCAGCCGACAGGGGAACGCTGAAGCTTTCTTT. Translated: CASSRQGNAEAFF.

This clonotype was recorded a few times. This chain uses TRBV7-6 with TRBJ2-1, with D maybe TRBD2 (6 bases). The V end lost 5 bases, the J end lost 4 bases, and 15 bases lay between the germline ends. The CDR3 is 15 residues long. Looked up from germline, CDR1 is SGHVS and CDR2 is FNYEAQ. The CDR3 DNA is TGTGCCAGCAGCCATGCGACTAGATCTTACAATGAGCAGTTCTTC. It codes for CASSHATRSYNEQFF.